The sequence of this T cell receptor beta chain was determined in a study of blood T cell repertoires in COVID-19. Study background: Acute-phase and convalescent COVID-19 samples originated in the United States, Italy and Spain.

The CDR3 extends over 13 amino acids. Germline loops: CDR1 MDHEN, CDR2 SYDVKM. Between the trimmed V and J ends, which lost 7 bases and 5 bases, there was a span of 12 bases. This clone was found once. Original data processing: Amplified reference gene primers provided the basis for estimating nucleated cell counts. Sequencing used immunoSEQ multiplex PCR; TCRdb keeps in-frame clones, though not all of them. The V and J calls and clone size come from that table; D and trimming were worked out from the DNA. The profile shows about 190,000 clones, around nine tenths of them singletons. The clonotype originates from a young man with active or convalescent COVID-19. This sequence joins TRBV28 and TRBJ1-5; D is unclear. Sample: peripheral blood. CDR3 loop: CASTYARDQPQHF. In DNA form, the CDR3 reads TGTGCCAGCACCTACGCCCGGGATCAGCCCCAGCATTTT.